The 2 T cell receptor beta chains below come from one sample, sequenced in a study of cytomegalovirus exposure and HLA in healthy donors. The PCR contained 60 Vbeta and 13 Jbeta primers. Generated by immunoSEQ multiplex PCR, the TCRdb table keeps only in-frame clones and is missing some. The sample includes approximately 170,000 clones. Sample: PBMCs. The receptors originated from a woman aged 18-30 years in good health and CMV-seropositive.

The chain joins TRBV27 to TRBJ1-1; tentatively, D is TRBD1 (5 bases). There are 13 residues in the CDR3. Looked up from germline, CDR1 is MNHEY and CDR2 is SMNVEV (reference sequence). Trimming cost V 5 bases and J 3 bases, with 10 bases left between them. For the CDR3, the DNA is TGTGCCAGCAGTCCCTCCAGGGACACTGAAGCTTTCTTT. Amino acid sequence: CASSPSRDTEAFF.

J is TRBJ1-2 and V is TRBV6-5; 9 bases fit TRBD1. The CDR3 is 13 amino acids. V lost 6 bases and J lost 8; bases outside the gene matches: 7. Per germline, CDR1 MNHEY and CDR2 SVGAGI. The CDR3 sequence is CASSLTGGVGYTF. CDR3 nucleotide sequence: TGTGCCAGCAGCTTGACAGGGGGGGTCGGCTACACCTTC.